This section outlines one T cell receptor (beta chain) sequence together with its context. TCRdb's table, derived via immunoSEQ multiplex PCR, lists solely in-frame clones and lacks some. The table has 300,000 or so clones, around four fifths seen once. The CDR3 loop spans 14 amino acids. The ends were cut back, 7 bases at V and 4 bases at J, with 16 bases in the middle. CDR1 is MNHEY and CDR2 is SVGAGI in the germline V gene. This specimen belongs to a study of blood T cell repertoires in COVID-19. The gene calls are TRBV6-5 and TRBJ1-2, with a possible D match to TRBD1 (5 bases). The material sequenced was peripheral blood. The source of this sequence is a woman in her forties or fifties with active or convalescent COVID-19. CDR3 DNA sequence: TGTGCCAGCACCAAAAACGGGGGTCCCTATGGCTACACCTTC. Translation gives CASTKNGGPYGYTF.